Here is one T cell receptor beta chain with its context. Its specific antigen is unknown. Base qualities are not at hand, and no much larger clone is one base apart. The data were obtained in a study of cytomegalovirus exposure and HLA in healthy donors (dated by TCRdb to the late 2010s). Broadly, across the study: According to an earlier analysis of 550 to 700 of the donors, about 190 million T cells yielded 100 million or so unique TCR beta sequences and roughly 280 Gb of sequence data. Roughly 300 gigabases of sequencing data and 91 million or so unique TCR sequences made up an early release that covered fewer than 650 HLA-typed donors. Among the roughly 400 genotyped donors, around 81% belonged to the genetic ancestry cluster associated with self-reported Caucasian donors. The study aimed to test whether signatures of past pathogen exposure could be identified by cataloging public T cell receptors. Using immunosequencing, the study profiled T cell repertoires from 500 to 800 subjects and related those repertoires to cytomegalovirus serostatus. Besides the first cohort of around 700 subjects, a separate validation cohort made up of 90 to 150 different subjects was used. The study combined high-throughput TCR immunosequencing, statistical association of individual TCRs with disease status, and machine learning to predict cytomegalovirus infection status. A later analysis re-examined previously published TCR beta repertoires from over 500 donors and added high-resolution HLA genotyping to investigate patterns of TCR occurrence. In the later analysis, no new phenotypic data were used to find candidate immune exposures; instead, reliance was placed on TCR beta sequences and their occurrence across donors. In an earlier analysis of 500 to 650 of the donors, high-throughput TCR beta sequencing was used to judge whether each TCR beta V gene segment behaved as functional or pseudogenic. Donor age, sex, ethnicity and CMV serostatus were compiled alongside the repertoire data. In a later genetic analysis, genome-wide SNP genotypes for about three fifths of the roughly 670 donors were used, and that subset was treated as a discovery cohort. All discovery cohort repertoires had been generated on a single sequencing platform. HLA typing included class I and class II loci at four-digit resolution. Typing coverage differed by locus: A, B, C, DRB1 and DQB1 were typed in about 629-630 donors, DQA1 in about 500, DPA1 in nearly 610, and DPB1 in just under 490. Because of strong linkage in the cohort, roughly five DR-DQ haplotypes were treated as single units for association and clustering. Across 398 genotyped donors of the cohort, an average of roughly 230,000 unique TCR beta nucleotide sequences per donor were sequenced, and roughly 17% of those sequences were non-productive. Beyond this particular receptor, the publication reports: For the cohort, immune exposure information was limited to CMV serostatus. In a later analysis, the rate of TCR association differed among HLA loci, with DRB1 alleles having the most associated TCRs and HLA-C alleles having the fewest. This cohort had only TCR beta chains sequenced, and the lack of alpha or paired-chain data limited which features could be detected. Because counts were too low, about 18 rarely observed V segments, including chromosome 9 orphons, were excluded from the earlier analysis of about 500 of the donors. Some IMGT-functional V segments, including TRBV6-2 and TRBV6-3, could not be distinguished by the 87-base-pair reads and were therefore excluded. Correlated functional status among segregating V segments might be attributable to linkage disequilibrium, but an unknown experimental factor could not be ruled out. Most TCR sequences were observed very rarely across donors, whereas some public TCRs were present in many individuals. In a later genetic analysis, fewer N-insertions in productive TCRs were reported among donors in an Asian-associated ancestry cluster than the roughly 700-donor mean. In the study, about 150 TCR beta chains were listed as associated with cytomegalovirus. In both the original and validation cohorts, the classifier was reported to diagnose cytomegalovirus status with high specificity and sensitivity. Because HLA typing was unavailable for some donors at each locus, only the typed subset was used in association tests. A cluster of highly shared sequence variants was judged likely to represent a technical artifact of the sequencing pipeline. According to a later analysis, most CMV-associated TCR beta chains appeared to be HLA-restricted, and the HLA associations seemed to be driven largely by CMV exposure. A few of the identified cytomegalovirus-associated TCR beta chains were confirmed in vitro to be specific for cytomegalovirus antigens. An association between a missense DCLRE1C variant and V-gene and J-gene trimming of TCR beta chains was found in a later genetic analysis and replicated in an independent cohort. A further reported finding was that TCR beta sequences accurately predicted the HLA-A and HLA-B alleles for most subjects in the first cohort. Several of the top co-occurrence clusters appeared to be linked to parvovirus B19, influenza, CMV and Epstein-Barr virus, according to a later analysis. When HLA alleles, especially DR and DQ, strongly co-occurred, TCR associations were difficult to assign to individual alleles. In an earlier analysis of 587 of the donors, most TCR beta V segments were observed in productive rearrangements about 87% or about 30% of the time, broadly matching IMGT annotations. The authors suggested that the approach could potentially be generalized to other disease states and immunological phenotypes. Roughly uniform sequencing depth across donors was assumed in presence/absence analyses, although this assumption may not hold. A later analysis associated about 17,000 TCR beta sequences with specific HLA alleles at a false discovery rate of 0.05. Compared with equally common non-associated chains, HLA-associated TCR beta chains in a later analysis were more clonally expanded and had lower generation probabilities.

The junction carries 8 bases between V and J, which are trimmed by 4 bases and 1 base respectively. The CDR3 has 13 amino acids, counting the end cysteine and phenylalanine. Only the CDR3 DNA is retained, 39 bases long and in frame from the first base. According to the germline V gene (reference sequence), CDR1 reads MNHEY and CDR2 reads SMNVEV. The library was made by the immunoSEQ multiplex PCR assay. A mixture of 60 forward primers for TCR Vbeta segments and 13 reverse primers for TCR Jbeta segments was used in the multiplex PCR. The CDR3 region of rearranged TCR beta genes was amplified from genomic DNA with a multiplex PCR assay. On the Illumina HiSeq System, the amplified TCR beta libraries were sequenced as 87-base-pair reads. In the authors' own workflow: A later analysis counted approximately 76 million unique TCR beta chains across the 670 or so repertoires, and some 12 million of these chains were shared by at least two donors. To remove PCR and sequencing errors, raw reads were error-corrected and collapsed into unique sequences using a nearest-neighbor algorithm that merged closely related sequences. To assign V, D and J gene segments, CDR3 sequences were aligned to IMGT reference sequences. Each retained sequence needed at least a six-nucleotide match to both a V gene segment and a J gene segment. A rearrangement was called productive if the CDR3 had no stop codons and remained in frame with V and J, and every other rearrangement was called non-productive. Following IMGT convention, CDR3 was defined as the stretch from the second conserved V-encoded cysteine up to the conserved J-encoded phenylalanine. Sequences without an unambiguous match to a single V gene segment were excluded from the earlier analysis of a few hundred of the donors. In an earlier analysis of 450 to 750 of the donors, a V segment was called functional when productive rearrangements were above 56.7%, and segregating when the standard deviation between donors exceeded 5%. A statistical classification framework was built to diagnose cytomegalovirus status from the catalog of TCR beta chain sequences. V and J gene assignment, in a later analysis, came from comparing TCR nucleotide sequences with IMGT/GENE-DB human TR gene sequences. Using the TCRdist pipeline, a later analysis assigned CDR3 sequences along with most-parsimonious VDJ recombination scenarios. In a later analysis, every TCR beta chain was defined by the combination of its CDR3 amino acid sequence and its V-gene family, and reads without a unique V-gene family were dropped. A later analysis removed 592 highly shared, low-generation-probability nucleotide sequences to deal with suspected cross-contamination and a sequencing artifact. In a later analysis, a clonal expansion index for each public chain was calculated from normalized within-repertoire ranks of inferred template counts. In a later analysis, generation probabilities were computed using a VDJ recombination model fitted to out-of-frame rearrangements, and the results were checked against IGoR. Hypergeometric tests were used in a later analysis to score TCR-TCR, TCR-HLA and TCR-CMV co-occurrence, with a repertoire-size bias correction applied to the TCR pairs. A later analysis estimated false discovery rates by permuting HLA or CMV assignments 20 times. In a later analysis, co-occurring TCRs were grouped with DBSCAN, and TCRdist sequence similarity was added when clustering was performed within HLA-allele-positive subsets. For co-occurrence clustering, repertoires with fewer than 30,000 or more than 120,000 public chains were excluded, along with five repertoires with anomalous nucleotide sharing. In its TCRdb copy, this immuneACCESS table keeps in-frame sequences only and misses some clones. Where compared with another copy, unresolved V genes explain less than half of these, and the others have no known cause. The V and J calls and clone size come from that table; D and trimming were worked out from the DNA. A total of about 190,000 clones appear in this sample, 78% of them only once. Clones ranked in the top ten supply about 5.6% of the sample.

The cohort consisted of 670 or so healthy bone marrow donors. All cohort members were sampled while nominally healthy, although unrecorded immune exposures were likely present. The donor tested CMV seropositive and was one of the 289 seropositive cohort members. Every donor gave a peripheral blood sample, and the peripheral blood mononuclear cells from that sample were used for TCR beta sequencing. Genomic DNA was extracted from the blood cell samples with the Qiagen DNeasy Blood Extraction Kit. The chain was built from TRBV27 and TRBJ2-7; a weak D assignment points to TRBD2 (5 bases agree). Sequenced input: PBMCs. This TCR was sampled from a woman younger than 45 in good health and CMV-seropositive. The nucleotide sequence is TGTGCCAGCAGTTCGGGAACTTCCTACGAGCAGTACTTC. It translates to CASSSGTSYEQYF.